The TCR beta chain under discussion was sequenced for a study of blood T cell repertoires in COVID-19. Trimming pared 7 bases from V and 0 bases from J, leaving 16 bases between. The CDR3 length is 16 residues. Germline V gene data show CDR1 as LGHNA and CDR2 as YNFKEQ. Produced via immunoSEQ multiplex PCR; TCRdb's table is partial and in-frame only. The sample lists about 220,000 clones; under 90% were seen once. Source material: peripheral blood. This chain links TRBV4-2 with TRBJ2-1; unclear D gene. This clonotype was obtained from an elderly woman with acute or convalescent COVID-19. CDR3 in DNA: TGTGCCAGCAACCCTTATTCAGCTAGCTCCTACAATGAGCAGTTCTTC. Protein product: CASNPYSASSYNEQFF.